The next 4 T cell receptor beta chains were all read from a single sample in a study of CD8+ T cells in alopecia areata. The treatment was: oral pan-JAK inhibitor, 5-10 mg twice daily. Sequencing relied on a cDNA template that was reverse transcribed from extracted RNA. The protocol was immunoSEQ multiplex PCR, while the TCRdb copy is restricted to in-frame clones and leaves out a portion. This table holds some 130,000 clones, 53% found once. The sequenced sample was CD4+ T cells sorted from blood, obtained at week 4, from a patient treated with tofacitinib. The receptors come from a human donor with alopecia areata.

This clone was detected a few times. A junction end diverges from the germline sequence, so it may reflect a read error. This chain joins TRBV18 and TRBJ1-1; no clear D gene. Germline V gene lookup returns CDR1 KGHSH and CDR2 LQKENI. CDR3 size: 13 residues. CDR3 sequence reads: CASSQSANTEAFF. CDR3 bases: TGTGCCAGCTCACAGTCTGCGAACACTGAGGCTTTCTTT.

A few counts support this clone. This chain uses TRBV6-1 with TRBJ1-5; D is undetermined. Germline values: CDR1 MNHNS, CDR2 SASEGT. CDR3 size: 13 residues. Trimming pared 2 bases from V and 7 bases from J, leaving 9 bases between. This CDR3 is CASSEKGYQPQHF. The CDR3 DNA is TGTGCCAGCAGTGAAAAAGGATACCAGCCCCAGCATTTT.

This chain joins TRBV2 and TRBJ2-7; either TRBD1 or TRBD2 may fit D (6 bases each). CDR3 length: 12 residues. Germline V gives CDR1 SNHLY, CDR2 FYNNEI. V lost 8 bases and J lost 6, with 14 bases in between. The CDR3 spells CASGGEGGEQYF. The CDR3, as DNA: TGTGCCAGCGGGGGAGAGGGGGGCGAGCAGTACTTC.

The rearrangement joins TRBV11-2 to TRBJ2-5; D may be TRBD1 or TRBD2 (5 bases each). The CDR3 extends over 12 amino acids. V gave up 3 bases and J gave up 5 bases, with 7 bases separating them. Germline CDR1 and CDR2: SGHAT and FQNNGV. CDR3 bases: TGTGCCAGCAGCTTTTGGGGGGAGACCCAGTACTTC. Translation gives CASSFWGETQYF.